Listed here is a single TCR beta chain. The antigen is unknown. This sample stems from a study of response to subunit inactivated influenza vaccine. TCRdb reprocessed the RT-PCR reads with MiXCR, giving one entry per CDR3 protein. The data contain about 650,000 distinct CDR3 sequences, about a sixth of them singletons. V shed 3 bases and J 5 bases; nucleotides not matched to a gene: 7. In germline, CDR1 is SGHRS, CDR2 YFSETQ. The CDR3 sequence is 15 residues long. The study's findings and limits: Authors suggested seasonal influenza vaccinations each recruit few new T cells.

The material was PBMCs from blood, obtained 11 to 12 days after vaccination. This receptor was obtained from a man between 50 and 59 years old who received an inactivated influenza vaccine. This chain joins TRBV5-1 and TRBJ1-4, with 7 bases that match TRBD1. The CDR3 nucleotides are TGCGCCAGCAGCTACTTCTGGGACAGCAATGAAAAACTGTTTTTT. It yields the protein CASSYFWDSNEKLFF.